This TCR beta chain was captured by sequencing in a study of cytomegalovirus exposure and HLA in healthy donors. The study, taken as a whole, reports: Association of 17,000 or so TCR beta sequences with HLA alleles was found at 0.05 false discovery rate in a later analysis. Reports indicate that TCR beta sequences accurately predicted the HLA-A and HLA-B alleles of most subjects. Fewer N-insertions than the roughly 670-donor mean were reportedly shown by an Asian-associated ancestry cluster in a later analysis.

As concerns this clone: Its antigen is not known.

The CDR3 is 16 amino acids. Germline CDR1 and CDR2: LNHNV and YYDKDF (reference sequence). Trimming removed 1 base from V and 1 base from J; junction bases left unmatched: 4. The PCR employed 60 Vbeta primers together with 13 Jbeta primers. Sequencing used immunoSEQ multiplex PCR; TCRdb keeps in-frame clones, though not all of them. The sample records around 100,000 clones, 9.5% to 13% being singletons. This TCR derives from a man aged 40-49 years in good health and CMV-seropositive. Sequencing was done on a sample of PBMCs. The chain recombines TRBV15 with TRBJ2-3, with 8 bases aligning to TRBD1. The CDR3 bases are TGTGCCACCAGCAGAGGCCCGACAGGGGGCACAGATACGCAGTATTTT. The encoded protein is CATSRGPTGGTDTQYF.